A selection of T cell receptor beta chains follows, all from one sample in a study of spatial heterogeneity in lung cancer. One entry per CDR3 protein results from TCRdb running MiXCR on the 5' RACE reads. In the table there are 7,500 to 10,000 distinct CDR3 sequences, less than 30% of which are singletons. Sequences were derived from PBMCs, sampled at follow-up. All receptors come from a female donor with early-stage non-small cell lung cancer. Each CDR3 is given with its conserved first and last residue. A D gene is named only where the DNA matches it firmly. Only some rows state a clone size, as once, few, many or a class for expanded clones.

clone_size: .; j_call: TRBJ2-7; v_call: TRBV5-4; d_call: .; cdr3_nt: TGTGCCAGCAGCTTGCCTAGCCGAACCTACGAGCAGTACTTC; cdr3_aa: CASSLPSRTYEQYF
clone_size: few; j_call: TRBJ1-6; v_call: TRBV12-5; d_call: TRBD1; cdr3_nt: TGTGCTAGTGGCACAGGGGATAATTCACCCCTCCACTTT; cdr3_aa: CASGTGDNSPLHF
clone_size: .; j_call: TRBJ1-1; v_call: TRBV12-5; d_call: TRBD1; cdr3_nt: TGTGCTAGTGGTTTGGTAGTGGGACAGGTGAACACTGAAGCTTTCTTT; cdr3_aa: CASGLVVGQVNTEAFF
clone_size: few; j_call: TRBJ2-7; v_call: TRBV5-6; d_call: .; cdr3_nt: TGTGCCAGCAGCGCGCTGACACAGGGTCGCGACGAGCAGTACTTC; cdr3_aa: CASSALTQGRDEQYF
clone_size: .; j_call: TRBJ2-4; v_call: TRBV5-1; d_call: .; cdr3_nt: TGCGCCAGCAGCTTGGCAGGGGTCCATGACATTCAGTACTTC; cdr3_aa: CASSLAGVHDIQYF
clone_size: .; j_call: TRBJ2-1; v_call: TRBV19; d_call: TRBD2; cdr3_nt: TGTGCCAGTCGTCGGGGGGAGGACCCCGTCTACAATGAGCAGTTCTTC; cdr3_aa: CASRRGEDPVYNEQFF
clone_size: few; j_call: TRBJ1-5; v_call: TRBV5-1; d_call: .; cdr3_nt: TGCGCCAGCAGCTTTGGGGTAGGCAATCAGCCCCAGCATTTT; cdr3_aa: CASSFGVGNQPQHF
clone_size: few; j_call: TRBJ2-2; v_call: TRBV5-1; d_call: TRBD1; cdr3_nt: TGCGCCAGCCAGGGGGCTAACACCGGGGAGCTGTTTTTT; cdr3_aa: CASQGANTGELFF
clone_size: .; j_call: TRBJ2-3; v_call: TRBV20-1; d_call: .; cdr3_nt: TGCAGTGCTAGAGATGAAAACGGGAGCGCAGATACGCAGTATTTT; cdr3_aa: CSARDENGSADTQYF
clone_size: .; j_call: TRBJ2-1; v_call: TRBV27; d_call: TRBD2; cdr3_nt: TGTGCCAGCAGTTGGTCCTCCGGGAGGGGGGTTAAGGAGCAGTTCTTC; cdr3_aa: CASSWSSGRGVKEQFF
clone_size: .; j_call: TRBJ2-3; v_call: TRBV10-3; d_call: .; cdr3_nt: TGTGCCATCAAGGGGGCAGATACGCAGTATTTT; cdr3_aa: CAIKGADTQYF
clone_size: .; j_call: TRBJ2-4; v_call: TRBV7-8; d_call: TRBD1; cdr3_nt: TGTGCCAGCAGCATCTCCTCGGGACAGAAAAACATTCAGTACTTC; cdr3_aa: CASSISSGQKNIQYF
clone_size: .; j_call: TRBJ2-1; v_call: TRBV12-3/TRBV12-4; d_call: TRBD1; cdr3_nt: TGTGCCAGCAGTGCCTCGGGACAGGGCAAAGGAGAACAGTTCTTC; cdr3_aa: CASSASGQGKGEQFF
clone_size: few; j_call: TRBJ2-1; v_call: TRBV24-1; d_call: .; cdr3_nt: TGTGCCACCAGTGATTCGGGCCGCGGGTACAATGAGCAGTTCTTC; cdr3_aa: CATSDSGRGYNEQFF
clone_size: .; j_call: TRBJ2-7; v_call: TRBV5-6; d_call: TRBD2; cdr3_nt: TGTGCCAGCAGCTTGGCCCTCGTGGGGCGGGAGGTTCCCTACGAGCAGTACTTC; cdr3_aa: CASSLALVGREVPYEQYF
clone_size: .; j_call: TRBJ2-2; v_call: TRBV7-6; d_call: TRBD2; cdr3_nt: TGTGCCAGCACCACTAGCGGGAGAGCGGACGGGGAGCTGTTTTTT; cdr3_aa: CASTTSGRADGELFF
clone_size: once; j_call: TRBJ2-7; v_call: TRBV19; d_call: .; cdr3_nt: TGTGCCAGTAGTCCCCGACAGACCTACGAGCAGTACTTC; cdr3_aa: CASSPRQTYEQYF
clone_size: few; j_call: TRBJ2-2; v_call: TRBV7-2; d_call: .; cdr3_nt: TGTGCCAGCAGCTGGGGGCCTGGGGAGCTGTTTTTT; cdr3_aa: CASSWGPGELFF
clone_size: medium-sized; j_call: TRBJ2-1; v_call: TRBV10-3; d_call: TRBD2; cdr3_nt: TGTGCCATCGGCTCCGGGACTAGCGGACCCAATGAGCAGTTCTTC; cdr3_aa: CAIGSGTSGPNEQFF
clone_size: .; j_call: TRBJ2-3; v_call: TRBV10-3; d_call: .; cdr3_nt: TGTGCCATCAGTGATTGGCAGGGGGAGGGAGATACGCAGTATTTT; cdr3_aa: CAISDWQGEGDTQYF
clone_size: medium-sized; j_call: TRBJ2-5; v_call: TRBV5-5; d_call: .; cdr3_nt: TGTGCCAGCAGCTTGGGGTGGACTGGCTTTGAGACCCAGTACTTC; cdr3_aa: CASSLGWTGFETQYF
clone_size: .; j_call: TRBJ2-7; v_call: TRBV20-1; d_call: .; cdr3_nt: TGCAGTGCTAGAGATGGAGGCCGGGGGAACGAGCAGTACTTC; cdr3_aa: CSARDGGRGNEQYF
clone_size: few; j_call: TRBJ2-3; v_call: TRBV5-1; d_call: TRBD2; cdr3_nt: TGCGCCAGCAGCCTGACTAGCGGGGTGGCAGATACGCAGTATTTT; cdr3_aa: CASSLTSGVADTQYF
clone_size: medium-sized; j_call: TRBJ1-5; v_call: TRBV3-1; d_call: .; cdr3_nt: TGTGCCAGCAGCCTCAGCAATCAGCCCCAGCATTTT; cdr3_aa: CASSLSNQPQHF
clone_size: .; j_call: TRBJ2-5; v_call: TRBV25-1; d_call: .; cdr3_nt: TGTGCCAGCAGTGAACCCGGACAAGGCCAAGAGACCCAGTACTTC; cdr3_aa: CASSEPGQGQETQYF
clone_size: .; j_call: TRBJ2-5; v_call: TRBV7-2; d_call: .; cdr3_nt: TGTGCCAGCAGCCTGGATTGGGGGACCCAGTACTTC; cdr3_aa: CASSLDWGTQYF
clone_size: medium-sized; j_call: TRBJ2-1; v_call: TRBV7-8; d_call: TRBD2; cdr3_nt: TGTGCCAGCAGCCGTACTAGCGCGTTATACAATGAGCAGTTCTTC; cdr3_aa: CASSRTSALYNEQFF
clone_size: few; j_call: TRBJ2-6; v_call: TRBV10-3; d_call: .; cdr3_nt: TGTGCCATCAGTGAGTCACCTCTTGGGGCCAACGTCCTGACTTTC; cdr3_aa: CAISESPLGANVLTF
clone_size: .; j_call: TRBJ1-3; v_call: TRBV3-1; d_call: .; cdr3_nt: TGTGCCAGCAGCCAAAATAGAGTCGCTAACACCATATATTTT; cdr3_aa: CASSQNRVANTIYF
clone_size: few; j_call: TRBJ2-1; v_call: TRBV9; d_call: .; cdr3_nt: TGTGCCAGCAGCCCCCGCGAGGTCTCCTACAATGAGCAGTTCTTC; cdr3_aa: CASSPREVSYNEQFF
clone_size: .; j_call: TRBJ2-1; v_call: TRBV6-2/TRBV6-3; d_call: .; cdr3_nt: TGTGCCAGCAGTTACGCAGGGGAAAAAAATGAGCAGTTCTTC; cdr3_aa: CASSYAGEKNEQFF
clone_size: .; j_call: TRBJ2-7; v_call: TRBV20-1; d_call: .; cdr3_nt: TGCAGTGCTAGAGACAGTGGGAGCTCCTACGAGCAGTACTTC; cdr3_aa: CSARDSGSSYEQYF
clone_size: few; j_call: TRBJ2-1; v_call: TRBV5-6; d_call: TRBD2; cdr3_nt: TGTGCCAGCAGCTGGGGGCTAGCGGGGTCCAAGTACAATGAGCAGTTCTTC; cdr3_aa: CASSWGLAGSKYNEQFF
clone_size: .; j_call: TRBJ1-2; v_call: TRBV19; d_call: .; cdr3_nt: TGTGCCAGTAGCCTCGAAGGACGGGAGATGGGTGGCTACACCTTC; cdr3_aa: CASSLEGREMGGYTF
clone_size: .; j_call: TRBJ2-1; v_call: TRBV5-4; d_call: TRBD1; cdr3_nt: TGTGCCAGCAGCAGTGCCGGGACAGACCACAATGAGCAGTTCTTC; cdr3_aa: CASSSAGTDHNEQFF
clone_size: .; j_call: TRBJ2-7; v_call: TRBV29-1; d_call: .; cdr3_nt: TGCAGCGGGACCAGGGGGGCCTACGAGCAGTACTTC; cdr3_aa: CSGTRGAYEQYF
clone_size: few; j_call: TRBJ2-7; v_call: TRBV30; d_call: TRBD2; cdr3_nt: TGTGCCTGGAGTAGACTAGCGGAGACCTACGAGCAGTACTTC; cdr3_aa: CAWSRLAETYEQYF
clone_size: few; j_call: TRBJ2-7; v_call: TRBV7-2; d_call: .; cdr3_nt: TGTGCCAGCAGCCTACAGAGCTACGAGCAGTACTTC; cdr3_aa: CASSLQSYEQYF
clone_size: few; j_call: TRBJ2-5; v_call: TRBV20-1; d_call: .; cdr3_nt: TGCAGTGCTAGTGGTGGGATGTACCAAGAGACCCAGTACTTC; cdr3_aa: CSASGGMYQETQYF
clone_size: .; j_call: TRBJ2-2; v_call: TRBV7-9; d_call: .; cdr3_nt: TGTGCCAGCAGTCTCACGGGGGTATACACCGAGGAGCTGTTTTTT; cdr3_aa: CASSLTGVYTEELFF
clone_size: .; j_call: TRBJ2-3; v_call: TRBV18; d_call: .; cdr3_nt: TGTGCCAGCTCCAGGGTCCAACCCCCAGGGGATACGCAGTATTTT; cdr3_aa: CASSRVQPPGDTQYF
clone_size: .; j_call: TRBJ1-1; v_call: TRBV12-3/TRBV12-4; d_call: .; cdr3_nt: TGTGCCAGCAGTCTACACGGGAGCACTGAAGCTTTCTTT; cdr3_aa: CASSLHGSTEAFF
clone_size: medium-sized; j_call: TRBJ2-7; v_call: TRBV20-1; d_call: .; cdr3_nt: TGCAGTATACAGACAAGTACCTACGAGCAGTACTTC; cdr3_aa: CSIQTSTYEQYF
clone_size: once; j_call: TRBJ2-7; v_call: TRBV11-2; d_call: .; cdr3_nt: TGTGCCAGCAGCTTCCCCCGTAGACCGGAGCAGTACTTC; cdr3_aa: CASSFPRRPEQYF
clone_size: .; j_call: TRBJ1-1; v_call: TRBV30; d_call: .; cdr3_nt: TGTGCCTGGAGCCTATGGGGGGCTGCTTTCTTT; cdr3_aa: CAWSLWGAAFF
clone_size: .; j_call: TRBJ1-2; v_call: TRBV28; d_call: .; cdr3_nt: TGTGCCAGCAGTTTAACGGGTGGCTACACCTTC; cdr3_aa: CASSLTGGYTF
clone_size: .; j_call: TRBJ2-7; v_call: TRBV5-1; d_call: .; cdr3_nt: TGCGCCAGCACCAGGGAGGGGGACGGCCCCTACGAGCAGTACTTC; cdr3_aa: CASTREGDGPYEQYF
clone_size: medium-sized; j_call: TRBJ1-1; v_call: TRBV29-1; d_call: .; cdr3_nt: TGCAGCGTGGGGGTACAGGTGAACACTGAAGCTTTCTTT; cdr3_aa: CSVGVQVNTEAFF
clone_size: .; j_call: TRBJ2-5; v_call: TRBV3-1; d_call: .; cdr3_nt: TGTGCCAGCAGCCAAGATAACGGCGTAGAGACCCAGTACTTC; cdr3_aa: CASSQDNGVETQYF
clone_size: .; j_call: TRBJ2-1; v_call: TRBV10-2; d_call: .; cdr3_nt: TGCGCCAGCAGTGAGCCTTACAATGAGCAGTTCTTC; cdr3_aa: CASSEPYNEQFF
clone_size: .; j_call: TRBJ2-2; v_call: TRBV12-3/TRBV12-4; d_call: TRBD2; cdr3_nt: TGTACCAGCAAGGGACTAGCGGGAGGGTCAAACACCGGGGAGCTGTTTTTT; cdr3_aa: CTSKGLAGGSNTGELFF
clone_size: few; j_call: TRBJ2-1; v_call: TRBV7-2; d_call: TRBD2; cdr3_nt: TGTGCCAGCAGCTTAGAGGGGACTAGCGGGAGGCATCACAATGAGCAGTTCTTC; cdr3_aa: CASSLEGTSGRHHNEQFF
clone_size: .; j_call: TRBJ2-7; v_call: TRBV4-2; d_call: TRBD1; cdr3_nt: TGTGCCAGCAGCCCGGACAGGGGAACCTACGAGCAGTACTTC; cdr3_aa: CASSPDRGTYEQYF
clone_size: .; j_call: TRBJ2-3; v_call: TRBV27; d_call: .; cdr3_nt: TGTGCCAGCAAAGTCGGCAGCCTCACAGATACGCAGTATTTT; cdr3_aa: CASKVGSLTDTQYF
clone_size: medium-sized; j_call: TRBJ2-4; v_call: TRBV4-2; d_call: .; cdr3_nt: TGTGCCAGCAGCCAAGATCCCCTCCTAATAGTAGACATTCAGTACTTC; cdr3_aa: CASSQDPLLIVDIQYF